Detailed here is one TCR beta chain. One Seattle source followed patients from active infection through their disease course. The data derive from a study of blood T cell repertoires in COVID-19. For the study at large: The study drew acute and convalescent COVID-19 samples from the United States, Italy and Spain. T cells, B-cell-depleted T cells, or PBMCs provided the cDNA or gDNA that served as material.

The authors' processing: By means of reference gene primer amplification, nucleated cell counts were estimated. Libraries were prepared by immunoSEQ multiplex PCR; TCRdb keeps only in-frame clonotypes and omits some of them. V and J calls and clone size come straight from that table; D and trimming were deduced from the DNA. The profile covers under 250,000 clones, with around 90% appearing a single time and about 0.8% taken by the ten largest. This CDR3 region has 15 residues. J was trimmed by 5 bases and V by 6 bases; bases with no gene match: 9. The germline gives CDR1 SNHLY, CDR2 FYNNEI. The specimen sequenced was peripheral blood. The TCR sequence derives from a man aged 60-69 years with COVID-19, enrolled during active disease. The chain uses TRBV2 and TRBJ2-2; TRBD2 matches at 7 bases. CDR3 coding DNA: TGTGCCAGCAGGGGGACTACCGGGGGGACCGGGGAGCTGTTTTTT. Translated: CASRGTTGGTGELFF.